This T cell receptor beta chain was obtained from a study of CD8 T cells in ankylosing spondylitis. General study points: Apparently characteristic of ankylosing spondylitis blood was a TCR beta motif (about 8 highly homologous variants). Disease-linked clones were reportedly significantly enriched in matched ankylosing spondylitis synovial fluid.

One entry per CDR3 protein results from TCRdb running MiXCR on the 5' RACE reads. The table lists 300,000 to 350,000 distinct CDR3 sequences, approximately 14% of them singletons, with approximately 1.1% in the top ten. The germline CDR1 and CDR2 sequences are DFQATT and SNEGSKA (reference sequence). This CDR3 comprises 16 residues. As regards this clonotype: Its antigen is not identified.

The chain has TRBV20-1 and TRBJ2-1; 11 bases map to TRBD2. This TCR was sampled from a male donor with ankylosing spondylitis or in good health (not recorded which). The sequenced sample was blood, either unsorted or a sorted T cell fraction (not recorded which). The CDR3 DNA reads as TGCTGCTTTTGGGGCCAGACTAGCGGGGAGTACAATGAGCAGTTCTTC. As protein: CCFWGQTSGEYNEQFF.